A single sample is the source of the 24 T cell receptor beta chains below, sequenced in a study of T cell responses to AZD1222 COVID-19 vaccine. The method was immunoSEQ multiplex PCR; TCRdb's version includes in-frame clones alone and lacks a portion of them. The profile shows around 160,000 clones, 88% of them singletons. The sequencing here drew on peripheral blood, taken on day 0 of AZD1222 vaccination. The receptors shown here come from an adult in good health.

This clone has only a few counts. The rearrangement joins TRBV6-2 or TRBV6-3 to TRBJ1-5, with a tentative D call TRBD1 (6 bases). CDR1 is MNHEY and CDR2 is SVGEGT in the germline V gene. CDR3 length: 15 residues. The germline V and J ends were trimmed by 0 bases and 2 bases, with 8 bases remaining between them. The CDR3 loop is CASSYSRQGNQPQHF. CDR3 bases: TGTGCCAGCAGTTACTCCCGACAGGGCAATCAGCCCCAGCATTTT.

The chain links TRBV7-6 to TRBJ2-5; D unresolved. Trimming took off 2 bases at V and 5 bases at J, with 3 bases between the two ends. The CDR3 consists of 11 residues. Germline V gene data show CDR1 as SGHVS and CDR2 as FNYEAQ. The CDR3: CASSLYETQYF. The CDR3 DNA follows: TGTGCCAGCAGCTTATACGAGACCCAGTACTTC.

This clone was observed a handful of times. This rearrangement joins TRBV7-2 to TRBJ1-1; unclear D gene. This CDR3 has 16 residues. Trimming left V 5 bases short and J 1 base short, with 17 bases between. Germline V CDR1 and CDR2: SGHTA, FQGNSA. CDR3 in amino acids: CASSPRRPQTNTEAFF. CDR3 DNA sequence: TGTGCCAGCAGCCCTCGCCGGCCCCAGACGAACACTGAAGCTTTCTTT.

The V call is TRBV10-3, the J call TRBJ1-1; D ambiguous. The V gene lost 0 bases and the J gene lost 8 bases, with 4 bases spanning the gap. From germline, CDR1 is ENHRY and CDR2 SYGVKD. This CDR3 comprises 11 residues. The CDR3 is CAISESGEAFF. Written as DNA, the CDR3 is TGTGCCATCAGTGAGTCGGGAGAAGCTTTCTTT.

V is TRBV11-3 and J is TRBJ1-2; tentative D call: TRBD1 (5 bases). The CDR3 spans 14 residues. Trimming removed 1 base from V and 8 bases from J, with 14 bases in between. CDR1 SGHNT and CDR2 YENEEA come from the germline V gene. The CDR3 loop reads CASSLGQQGDGYTF. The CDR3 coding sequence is TGTGCCAGCAGCTTAGGCCAGCAGGGTGACGGCTACACCTTC.

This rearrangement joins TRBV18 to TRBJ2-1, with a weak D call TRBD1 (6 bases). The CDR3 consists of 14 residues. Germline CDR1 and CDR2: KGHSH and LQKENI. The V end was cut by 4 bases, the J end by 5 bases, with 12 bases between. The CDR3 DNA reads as TGTGCCAGCTCACGGAACCGGGACAACAATGAGCAGTTCTTC. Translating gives CASSRNRDNNEQFF.

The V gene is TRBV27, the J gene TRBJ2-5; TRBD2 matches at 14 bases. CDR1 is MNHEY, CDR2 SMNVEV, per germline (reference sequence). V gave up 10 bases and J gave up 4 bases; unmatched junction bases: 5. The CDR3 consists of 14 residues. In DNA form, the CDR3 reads TGTGCCACAAGACTAGCGGGGGGGTTAGAGACCCAGTACTTC. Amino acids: CATRLAGGLETQYF.

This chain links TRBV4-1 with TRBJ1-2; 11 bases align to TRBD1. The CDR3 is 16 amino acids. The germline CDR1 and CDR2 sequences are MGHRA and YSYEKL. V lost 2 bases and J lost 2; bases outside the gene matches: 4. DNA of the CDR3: TGCGCCAGCAGCCAAAGCGGGGACAGGGGGAACTATGGCTACACCTTC. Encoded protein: CASSQSGDRGNYGYTF.

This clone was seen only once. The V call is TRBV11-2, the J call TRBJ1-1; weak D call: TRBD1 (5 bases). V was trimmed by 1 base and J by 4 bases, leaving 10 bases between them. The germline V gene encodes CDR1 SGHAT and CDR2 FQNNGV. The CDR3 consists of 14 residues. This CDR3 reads CASSLAGGGTEAFF. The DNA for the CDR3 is TGTGCCAGCAGCTTAGCCGGGGGGGGCACTGAAGCTTTCTTT.

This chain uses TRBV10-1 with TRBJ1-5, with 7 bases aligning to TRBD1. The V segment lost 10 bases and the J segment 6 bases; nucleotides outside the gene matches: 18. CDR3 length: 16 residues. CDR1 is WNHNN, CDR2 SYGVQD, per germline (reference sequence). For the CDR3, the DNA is TGCGCCACAGCGACAGGGTCTCTAGCATGGGGTCAGCCCCAGCATTTT. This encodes CATATGSLAWGQPQHF.

Written as DNA, the CDR3 is TGTGCCAGCTCACCAAAGACAGCGAACACTGAAGCTTTCTTT. This codes for CASSPKTANTEAFF. The V call is TRBV18, the J call TRBJ1-1, with D perhaps TRBD1 (5 bases). This CDR3 is 14 amino acids long. Germline assignment: CDR1 KGHSH and CDR2 LQKENI. V was pared by 2 bases and J by 1 base, with 8 bases between.

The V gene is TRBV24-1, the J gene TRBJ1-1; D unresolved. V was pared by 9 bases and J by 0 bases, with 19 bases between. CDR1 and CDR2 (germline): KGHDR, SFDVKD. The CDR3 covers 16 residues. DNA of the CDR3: TGTGCCACCCCGGTCCCTTTCTTCCGCATGAACACTGAAGCTTTCTTT. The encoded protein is CATPVPFFRMNTEAFF.

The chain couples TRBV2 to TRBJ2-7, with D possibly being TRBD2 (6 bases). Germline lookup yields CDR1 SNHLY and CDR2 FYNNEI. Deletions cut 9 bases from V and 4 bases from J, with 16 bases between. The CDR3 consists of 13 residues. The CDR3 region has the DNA TGTGCCAGTTGCGGGACGCTCGGATACGAGCAGTACTTC. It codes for CASCGTLGYEQYF.

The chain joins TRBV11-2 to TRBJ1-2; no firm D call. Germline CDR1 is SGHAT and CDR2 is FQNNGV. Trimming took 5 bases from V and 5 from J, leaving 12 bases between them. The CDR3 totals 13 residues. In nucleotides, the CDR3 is TGTGCCAGCAGCCTAGGGTCCGGATATGGCTACACCTTC. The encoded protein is CASSLGSGYGYTF.

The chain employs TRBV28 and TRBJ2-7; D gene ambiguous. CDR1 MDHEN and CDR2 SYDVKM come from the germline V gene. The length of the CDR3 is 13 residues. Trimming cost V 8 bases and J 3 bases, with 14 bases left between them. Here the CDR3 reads CASLSAGDYEQYF. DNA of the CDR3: TGTGCCAGCTTATCGGCCGGTGACTACGAGCAGTACTTC.

CDR3 DNA: TGTGCCAGCAGTCAGACCCGGACAGGGGGCCCCTTCGGTAAGGACGAGCAGTACTTC. Its protein is CASSQTRTGGPFGKDEQYF. V usage is TRBV6-6 and J usage is TRBJ2-7, with 11 bases fitting TRBD1. Germline V lookup: CDR1 MNHNY, CDR2 SVGAGI (reference sequence). The CDR3 is made up of 19 amino acids. Losses at the gene ends were 5 bases for V and 5 bases for J; bases not matched to a gene: 20.

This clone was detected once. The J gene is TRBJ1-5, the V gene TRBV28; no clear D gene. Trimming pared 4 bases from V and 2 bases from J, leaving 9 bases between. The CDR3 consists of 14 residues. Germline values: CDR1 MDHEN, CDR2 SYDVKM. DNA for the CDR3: TGTGCCAGCAGTTGGATGTCGGGCAATCAGCCCCAGCATTTT. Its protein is CASSWMSGNQPQHF.

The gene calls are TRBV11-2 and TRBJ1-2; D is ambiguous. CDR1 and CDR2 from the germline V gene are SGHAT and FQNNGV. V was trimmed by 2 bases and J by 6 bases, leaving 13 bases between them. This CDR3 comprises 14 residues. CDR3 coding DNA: TGTGCCAGCAGCTTACGAACCGCGACCCATGGCTACACCTTC. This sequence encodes CASSLRTATHGYTF.

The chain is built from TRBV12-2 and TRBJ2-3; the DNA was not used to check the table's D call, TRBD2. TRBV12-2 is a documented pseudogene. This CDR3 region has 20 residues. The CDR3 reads CASRLENGLAALPSTDTQYF. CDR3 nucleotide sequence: TGTGCAAGTCGCTTAGAAAACGGACTAGCGGCCCTTCCTAGCACAGATACGCAGTATTTT.

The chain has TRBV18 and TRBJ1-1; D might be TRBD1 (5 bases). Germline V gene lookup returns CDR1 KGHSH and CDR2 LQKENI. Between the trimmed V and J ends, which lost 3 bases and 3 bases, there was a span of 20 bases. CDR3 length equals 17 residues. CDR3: CASSPRGGQGLDTEAFF. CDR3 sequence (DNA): TGTGCCAGCTCACCCCGAGGAGGCCAGGGCTTAGACACTGAAGCTTTCTTT.

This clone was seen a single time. The CDR3 reads CASSPIQSSGTYGYTF. DNA for the CDR3: TGTGCCAGCAGCCCTATACAATCGTCCGGGACCTATGGCTACACCTTC. The gene calls are TRBV6-2 or TRBV6-3 and TRBJ1-2; D possibly corresponds to TRBD1 (5 bases). The CDR3 contains 16 residues. Germline values: CDR1 MNHEY, CDR2 SVGEGT. V was trimmed by 6 bases and J by 4 bases, leaving 21 bases between them.

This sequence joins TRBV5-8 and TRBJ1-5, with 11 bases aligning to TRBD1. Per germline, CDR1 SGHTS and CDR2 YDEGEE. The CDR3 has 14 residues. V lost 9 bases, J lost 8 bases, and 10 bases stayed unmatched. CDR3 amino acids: CANSRDRGSKPQHF. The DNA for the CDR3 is TGTGCCAATTCCCGGGACAGGGGGAGTAAGCCCCAGCATTTT.

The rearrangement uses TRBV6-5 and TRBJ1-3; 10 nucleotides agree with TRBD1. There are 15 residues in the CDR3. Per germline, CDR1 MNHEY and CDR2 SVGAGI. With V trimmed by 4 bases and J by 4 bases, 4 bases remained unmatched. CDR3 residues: CASSSATGGGNTIYF. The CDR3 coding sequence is TGTGCCAGCAGTTCCGCGACAGGGGGCGGAAACACCATATATTTT.

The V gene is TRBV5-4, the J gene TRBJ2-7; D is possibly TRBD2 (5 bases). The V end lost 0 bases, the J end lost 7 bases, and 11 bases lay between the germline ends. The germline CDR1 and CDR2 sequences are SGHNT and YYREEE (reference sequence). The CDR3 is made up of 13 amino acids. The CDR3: CASSLGRRPEQYF. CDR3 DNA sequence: TGTGCCAGCAGCTTGGGGCGGAGGCCGGAGCAGTACTTC.